The clone carrying this T cell receptor (beta chain) was seen only a few times. These data originate in a study of blood T cell repertoires in COVID-19. Study-level information: Collection of acute and convalescent COVID-19 samples took place in the United States, Italy and Spain.

This CDR3 has 15 residues. Germline CDR1 and CDR2: WNHNN and SYGVQD (reference sequence). Trimming cost V 3 bases and J 4 bases; bases outside gene matches: 4. Profiling relied on immunoSEQ multiplex PCR, and the TCRdb table lists in-frame clones only, not all of them. The sample shows a few hundred thousand clones, more than 75% of them seen only once. The gene calls are TRBV10-1 and TRBJ2-2, with 8 bases that match TRBD2. The receptor was isolated from a woman aged 18-35 years who had recovered from COVID-19. The sample consisted of PBMCs or T cells enriched from blood (not recorded which). The CDR3 coding sequence is TGCGCCAGCAGTGAAAGCGGGAGAGCCACCGGGGAGCTGTTTTTT. Its translation: CASSESGRATGELFF.